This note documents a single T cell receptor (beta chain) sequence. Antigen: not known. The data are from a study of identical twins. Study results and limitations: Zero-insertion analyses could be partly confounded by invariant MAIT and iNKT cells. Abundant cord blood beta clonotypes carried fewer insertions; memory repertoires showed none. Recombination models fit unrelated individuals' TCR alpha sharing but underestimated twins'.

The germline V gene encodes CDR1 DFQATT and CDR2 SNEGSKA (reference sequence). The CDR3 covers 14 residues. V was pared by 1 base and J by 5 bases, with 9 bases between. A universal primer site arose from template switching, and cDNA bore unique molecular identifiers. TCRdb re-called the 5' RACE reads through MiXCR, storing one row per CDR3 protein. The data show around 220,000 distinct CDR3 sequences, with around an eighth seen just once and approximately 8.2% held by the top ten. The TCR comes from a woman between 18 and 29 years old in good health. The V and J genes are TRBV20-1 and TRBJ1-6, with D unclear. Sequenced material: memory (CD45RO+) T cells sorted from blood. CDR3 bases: TGCAGTGCTAGAGCGGGAGGAAATAATTCACCCCTCCACTTT. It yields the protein CSARAGGNNSPLHF.